Each of the 15 T cell receptor beta chains below was sequenced from the same sample in a study of cytomegalovirus exposure and HLA in healthy donors listed by TCRdb under 2017. The library was made by the immunoSEQ multiplex PCR assay. For the multiplex PCR, a mixture combining 60 forward primers for TCR Vbeta segments and 13 reverse primers for TCR Jbeta segments was used. Held by TCRdb, this immuneACCESS table contains in-frame sequences only and omits some clones. Under half of the omission traces to an unresolved V gene where checked; the cause of the rest is unknown. The table for this sample lists under 150,000 clones; approximately 80% of them were counted only once. The ten largest clones represent roughly 4% of the sample. The source material was PBMCs. The receptors derive from a woman between 40 and 50 years old in good health and CMV-seronegative.

This chain connects TRBV4-1 to TRBJ2-1; 10 nucleotides line up with TRBD2. This CDR3 contains 16 residues. The V gene's germline CDR1 is MGHRA and CDR2 YSYEKL. V dropped 2 bases and J dropped 8; count of bases not matched to a gene: 9. The CDR3 sequence is CASSQPRASGRDEQFF. CDR3 bases: TGCGCCAGCAGCCAACCTCGGGCTAGCGGGAGAGATGAGCAGTTCTTC.

The chain links TRBV29-1 to TRBJ2-2; TRBD2 might be the D (5 bases). Deletions cut 6 bases from V and 4 bases from J, with 15 bases between. CDR1 is SQVTM and CDR2 is ANQGSEA in the germline V gene. CDR3 size: 14 residues. The DNA of the CDR3 is TGCAGCGTGGGGTCCCCACGGGGCACCGGGGAGCTGTTTTTT. Translated: CSVGSPRGTGELFF.

J is TRBJ2-7 and V is TRBV7-3; 8 bases map to TRBD2. Germline assignment: CDR1 SGHTA and CDR2 FQGTGA. The V gene end was trimmed by 1 base and the J gene end by 7 bases; junction bases not matched to a gene: 9. CDR3 length: 15 amino acids. CDR3 DNA: TGTGCCAGCAGCTTAAGCCCCCGGACTAGCCCTGAGCAGTACTTC. It specifies CASSLSPRTSPEQYF.

The chain has TRBV7-2 and TRBJ2-7; no clear D gene. The CDR3 consists of 13 residues. Trimming pared 2 bases from V and 7 bases from J, leaving 12 bases between. The germline V gene has CDR1 SGHTA and CDR2 FQGNSA. This chain's CDR3 is CASSLTDTREQYF. The CDR3 DNA sequence: TGTGCCAGCAGCTTAACTGACACCAGGGAGCAGTACTTC. Full variable domain (rest looked up from reference TRBV7-2 and TRBJ2-7): GAGVSQSPSNKVTEKGKDVELRCDPISGHTALYWYRQSLGQGLEFLIYFQGNSAPDKSGLPSDRFSAERTGGSVSTLTIQRTQQEDSAVYLCASSLTDTREQYFGPGTRLTVT.

This clone came up once. For the CDR3, the DNA is TGTGCCAGTAGTATAGATTTCAGCGGGAACACTGAAGCTTTCTTT. It is translated as CASSIDFSGNTEAFF. This chain joins TRBV19 and TRBJ1-1; D not resolved. The CDR3 sequence is 15 residues long. Trimming stripped 0 bases from V and 1 base from J, with 9 bases between. Per germline, CDR1 LNHDA and CDR2 SQIVND (reference sequence).

This chain uses TRBV28 with TRBJ2-7; tentative D call: TRBD2 (6 bases). The germline gives CDR1 MDHEN, CDR2 SYDVKM. V lost 6 bases to trimming and J lost 9 bases, with 21 bases between them. The CDR3 extends over 14 amino acids. The DNA for the CDR3 is TGTGCCAGCAGCACCGGAGGGACCCCCCGGGGGCAGTACTTC. This codes for CASSTGGTPRGQYF.

V usage is TRBV6-1 and J usage is TRBJ1-2; D is unresolved. The germline CDR1 and CDR2 sequences are MNHNS and SASEGT. There are 14 residues in the CDR3. The ends were cut back, 7 bases at V and 2 bases at J, with 14 bases in the middle. This CDR3 is CASTPGGTNYGYTF. CDR3 sequence (DNA): TGTGCCAGCACCCCCGGAGGCACCAACTATGGCTACACCTTC.

CDR3 protein: CASRALAGSYNEQFF. CDR3 DNA sequence: TGTGCCAGCAGAGCGCTAGCGGGCTCTTACAATGAGCAGTTCTTC. The chain has TRBV6-1 and TRBJ2-1; 8 positions agree with TRBD2. Germline values: CDR1 MNHNS, CDR2 SASEGT. Germline trimming cut 6 bases from V and 4 bases from J; bases unmatched to any gene: 8. The CDR3 spans 15 residues.

This clone turned up a few times. The J gene is TRBJ1-4, the V gene TRBV19; 7 bases fit TRBD1. The CDR3 runs 14 residues. Trimming cost V 4 bases and J 5 bases; bases outside gene matches: 4. The germline V gene encodes CDR1 LNHDA and CDR2 SQIVND (reference sequence). CDR3 coding DNA: TGTGCCAGTAGTAACAAACAGGGGAATGAAAAACTGTTTTTT. It yields the protein CASSNKQGNEKLFF.

The rearrangement uses TRBV9 and TRBJ1-2; TRBD1 matches at 7 bases. The V segment lost 5 bases and the J segment 7 bases; nucleotides outside the gene matches: 8. The CDR3 consists of 13 residues. Germline V gene sequence: CDR1 SGDLS, CDR2 YYNGEE. CDR3: CASSRGGDVGYTF. CDR3 sequence (DNA): TGTGCCAGCAGTCGAGGGGGCGACGTTGGCTACACCTTC.

V usage is TRBV5-4 and J usage is TRBJ1-4; D may be TRBD1 (6 bases). The CDR3 covers 17 residues. Germline V lookup: CDR1 SGHNT, CDR2 YYREEE (reference sequence). V was shortened by 0 bases and J by 3 bases, with 15 bases between the two germline ends. CDR3 DNA sequence: TGTGCCAGCAGCTTGGCCCCAGGCAGGGGTGCTAATGAAAAACTGTTTTTT. This sequence encodes CASSLAPGRGANEKLFF.

The chain is built from TRBV6-6 and TRBJ1-6, with TRBD1 matching over 9 bases. The V and J ends lost 5 bases and 5 bases, in that order; junction bases with no gene match: 1. The germline V gene encodes CDR1 MNHNY and CDR2 SVGAGI (reference sequence). The CDR3 consists of 14 residues. The CDR3 DNA sequence: TGTGCCAGCAGTGGGGACAGGGATAATTCACCCCTCCACTTT. This encodes CASSGDRDNSPLHF.

The chain combines TRBV7-9 with TRBJ2-7, with 11 bases identical to TRBD2. V trimming: 4 bases; J trimming: 3 bases; junction bases outside the gene matches: 2. The germline CDR1 and CDR2 sequences are SEHNR and FQNEAQ (reference sequence). This CDR3 has 14 amino acids. The CDR3 loop reads CASSSTSGNYEQYF. In DNA form, the CDR3 reads TGTGCCAGCAGCTCGACTAGCGGGAACTACGAGCAGTACTTC.

This chain links TRBV7-9 with TRBJ2-7; 8 bases are shared with TRBD2. Germline V gene data show CDR1 as SEHNR and CDR2 as FQNEAQ (reference sequence). With V trimmed by 5 bases and J by 3 bases, 12 bases remained unmatched. The CDR3 runs 16 residues. Here the CDR3 reads CASSPIVGLAGYEQYF. CDR3 in DNA: TGTGCCAGCAGCCCCATAGTCGGACTAGCTGGCTACGAGCAGTACTTC. Drawing the rest from reference TRBV7-9 and TRBJ2-7, the complete variable domain is DTGVSQNPRHKITKRGQNVTFRCDPISEHNRLYWYRQTLGQGPEFLTYFQNEAQLEKSRLLSDRFSAERPKGSFSTLEIQRTEQGDSAMYLCASSPIVGLAGYEQYFGPGTRLTVT.

This clone came up once. J is TRBJ1-1 and V is TRBV13; possible D gene TRBD1, 5 bases. CDR1 is PRHDT, CDR2 FYEKMQ, per germline (reference sequence). V was pared by 0 bases and J by 1 base, with 6 bases between. The CDR3 is 14 amino acids. The chain's CDR3 is CASSLGTANTEAFF. The CDR3 coding sequence is TGTGCCAGCAGCTTAGGGACAGCGAACACTGAAGCTTTCTTT.